This T cell receptor beta chain was sequenced during a study of cytomegalovirus exposure and HLA in healthy donors. Overall study results and limits: Most TCR sequences showed up rarely, but some public TCRs showed up in many donors.

Germline V gene data show CDR1 as SGHNT and CDR2 as YENEEA. The CDR3 totals 17 residues. V lost 1 base to trimming and J lost 1 base, with 13 bases between them. Comment on this clone: What it recognizes is unknown.

PCR involved 60 Vbeta and 13 Jbeta primers. Sequencing used immunoSEQ multiplex PCR; TCRdb keeps in-frame clones, though not all of them. The data hold roughly 200,000 clones, with 76% observed a single time. The clonotype originates from a man aged 18-30 years in good health and CMV-seronegative. The V call is TRBV11-3, the J call TRBJ2-2, with a weak D call TRBD2 (7 bases). The specimen sequenced was PBMCs. CDR3 in amino acids: CASSLGGRGLNTGELFF. As DNA, the CDR3 is TGTGCCAGCAGCTTAGGTGGGAGGGGGTTGAACACCGGGGAGCTGTTTTTT. Based on the CDR3 plus reference TRBV11-3 and TRBJ2-2, the full variable domain is EAGVVQSPRYKIIEKKQPVAFWCNPISGHNTLYWYLQNLGQGPELLIRYENEEAVDDSQLPKDRFSAERLKGVDSTLKIQPAELGDSAVYLCASSLGGRGLNTGELFFGEGSRLTVL.